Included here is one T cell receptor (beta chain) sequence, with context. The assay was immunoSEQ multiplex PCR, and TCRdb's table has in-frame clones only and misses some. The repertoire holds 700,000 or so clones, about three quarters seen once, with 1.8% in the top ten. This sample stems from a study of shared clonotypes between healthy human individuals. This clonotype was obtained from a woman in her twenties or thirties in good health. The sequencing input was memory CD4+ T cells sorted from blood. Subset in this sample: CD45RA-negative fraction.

The CDR3 bases are TGTGCCAGCAACGACAGGGAGGACACCGGGGAGCTGTTTTTT. This translates into CASNDREDTGELFF. V and J are TRBV6-6 and TRBJ2-2, with a tentative D call TRBD1 (7 bases). The CDR3 contains 14 residues. Germline V gene sequence: CDR1 MNHNY, CDR2 SVGAGI (reference sequence). V lost 7 bases to trimming and J lost 3 bases, with 12 bases between them.